These T cell receptor beta chains were read from a single sample in a study of early T cells in non-severe SARS-CoV-2 infection. TCRdb analysed the 5' RACE reads with MiXCR anew, one entry per CDR3 protein. The table includes some 80,000 distinct CDR3 sequences, roughly 13% detected once. Specimen: whole blood. The source of these receptors is an adult who was a healthcare worker with PCR-confirmed SARS-CoV-2 infection or an uninfected control (not recorded which). The CDR3 runs from the conserved cysteine through the conserved F or W. D genes are given only for firm matches. A row's size may be missing; if present it is once, few, many or a size class.

d_call	v_call	clone_size	j_call	cdr3_nt	cdr3_aa
.	TRBV29-1	.	TRBJ2-1	TGCAGCGTTGACCGTGGAGGAGGGATCGGGTTCAGTGAGCAGTTCTTC	CSVDRGGGIGFSEQFF
.	TRBV30	few	TRBJ1-1	TGTGCCTGGAGTGGTTGGGGCAAACTGAACACTGAAGCTTTCTTT	CAWSGWGKLNTEAFF
.	TRBV14	.	TRBJ1-2	TGTGCCAGCAGCCAAGATTGGGGAGGCGATGGCTACACCTTC	CASSQDWGGDGYTF
.	TRBV11-2	.	TRBJ2-3	TGTGCCAGCAGCTTAGATCTTCCAGGACAAGCGCAGTATTTT	CASSLDLPGQAQYF
.	TRBV7-3	many	TRBJ2-3	TGTGCCAGCAGCTCCTCCTTTCGACGGGATACGCAGTATTTT	CASSSSFRRDTQYF
.	TRBV27	.	TRBJ2-7	TGTGCCAGCAGTCAGGGTTTACAGTACGAGCAGTACTTC	CASSQGLQYEQYF
.	TRBV5-1	.	TRBJ1-3	TGCGCCAGCAGGGCTGCCTCTGGAAACACCATATATTTT	CASRAASGNTIYF
TRBD1	TRBV27	.	TRBJ1-5	TGTGCCAGCAGTCCCCGGCCCGGGGACAGTCATCAGCCCCAGCATTTT	CASSPRPGDSHQPQHF
TRBD2	TRBV5-1	many	TRBJ2-5	TGCGCCAGCAGCGCCGACGGTAGCGGGGGCTTGAGGGAGACCCAGTACTTC	CASSADGSGGLRETQYF
TRBD1	TRBV27	.	TRBJ1-3	TGTGCCAGCAGTTTAGCCCCTTTCAGGACAGGGAAAGCTGGAAACACCATATATTTT	CASSLAPFRTGKAGNTIYF
TRBD2	TRBV9	many	TRBJ2-3	TGTGCCAGCAGCCCGACGTTGGGGGGGTGGACAGATACGCAGTATTTT	CASSPTLGGWTDTQYF
TRBD1	TRBV7-2	.	TRBJ1-1	TGTGCCAGCAGCCCTCAGATTAACGGACAGGTAAACACTGAAGCTTTCTTT	CASSPQINGQVNTEAFF
.	TRBV5-4	.	TRBJ1-5	TGTGCCAGCAGCTTACTGGGTCAGCCCCAGCATTTT	CASSLLGQPQHF
TRBD2	TRBV6-5	.	TRBJ2-3	TGTGCCACCGCAGACCTAGCGGGAGTAGATACGCAGTATTTT	CATADLAGVDTQYF
.	TRBV7-6	few	TRBJ1-4	TGTGCCAGCAGCCCGACCATTACTAGCGAAAAACTGTTTTTT	CASSPTITSEKLFF
.	TRBV3-1	many	TRBJ1-5	TGTGCCAGCAGCCAAGATACAGGTCAGCCCCAGCATTTT	CASSQDTGQPQHF
.	TRBV7-9	few	TRBJ2-7	TGTGCCAGCAGCCCAAGTAACAGGGTCTACGAGCAGTACTTC	CASSPSNRVYEQYF
.	TRBV2	many	TRBJ2-3	TGTGCCAGCAACCGGGACTTGGGGGCAGATACGCAGTATTTT	CASNRDLGADTQYF
.	TRBV30	many	TRBJ1-4	TGTGCCTGGAGTGACATACGGACTGGGAATGAAAAACTGTTTTTT	CAWSDIRTGNEKLFF
.	TRBV6-2/TRBV6-3	many	TRBJ2-3	TGTGCCAGCATCGACGGAGGCACAGATACGCAGTATTTT	CASIDGGTDTQYF
.	TRBV7-8	.	TRBJ1-3	TGTGCCAGCAGCTTAGGAGGGGCCGAGCGGAACACGCGGGATAGGAGAAACACCATATATTTT	CASSLGGAERNTRDRRNTIYF
.	TRBV10-3	.	TRBJ1-1	TGTGCCACACGGGACCGCGAAACTGAAGCTTTCTTT	CATRDRETEAFF
.	TRBV12-3/TRBV12-4	.	TRBJ2-7	TGTGCCAGCAGTAAGACACAGGGCTACGAGCAGTACTTC	CASSKTQGYEQYF
.	TRBV7-2	few	TRBJ2-3	TGTGCCAGCAGCTTAAGGGCTGGGGGGCAAACAGATACGCAGTATTTT	CASSLRAGGQTDTQYF
TRBD1	TRBV18	few	TRBJ2-7	TGTGCCAGCTCGCCCCCGGGACAGGGGTTTTACGAGCAGTACTTC	CASSPPGQGFYEQYF
.	TRBV7-2	many	TRBJ1-6	TGTGCCAGCAGCTTAAGTAAATTCACCCTCCACTTT	CASSLSKFTLHF
.	TRBV5-1	many	TRBJ1-2	TGCGCCAGCAGCGGTCGGCCTAACTATGGCTACACCTTC	CASSGRPNYGYTF
.	TRBV7-9	few	TRBJ1-1	TGTGCCAGCAGCTTAGGGTCCGCTGGGGGGAACACTGAAGCTTTCTTT	CASSLGSAGGNTEAFF
.	TRBV9	.	TRBJ2-5	TGTGCCAGCAGCGTAGAAAGCGGCCAAGAGACCCAGTACTTC	CASSVESGQETQYF
.	TRBV20-1	few	TRBJ2-1	TGCAGTGCCCCAGGGCAGGGGGGATACAATGAGCAGTTCTTC	CSAPGQGGYNEQFF
.	TRBV30	.	TRBJ2-7	TGTGCCTGGAGTGGGCCTCCTCCCTACGAGCAGTACTTC	CAWSGPPPYEQYF
TRBD2	TRBV15	.	TRBJ2-5	TGTGCCACCAGCAGAGATCTAGCGGGGGGCCAAGAGACCCAGTACTTC	CATSRDLAGGQETQYF
TRBD2	TRBV7-9	many	TRBJ2-4	TGTGCCAGCAGCCACTCCCGGACTAGGAGCATTCAGTACTTC	CASSHSRTRSIQYF
.	TRBV11-2	few	TRBJ2-3	TGTGCCAGCAGCTTAGTCCGGGGGACCACAGATACGCAGTATTTT	CASSLVRGTTDTQYF
.	TRBV9	few	TRBJ2-6	TGTGCCAGCAGCGGGAGGTTGGACTCTGGGGCCAACGTCCTGACTTTC	CASSGRLDSGANVLTF
.	TRBV5-1	many	TRBJ2-7	TGCGCCAGCAGCTTGAAAGTCCCGGGACGGACCTACGAGCAGTACTTC	CASSLKVPGRTYEQYF
.	TRBV20-1	.	TRBJ2-1	TGCAGTGCTCCCACCTACAATGAGCAGTTCTTC	CSAPTYNEQFF
.	TRBV20-1	.	TRBJ2-7	TGCAGTGCCCGCCCCTCGGGGCTTACTGGTCACGAGCAGTACTTC	CSARPSGLTGHEQYF
.	TRBV7-3	few	TRBJ2-2	TGTGCCAGCAGCTTAAAGCAGGGGAACACCGGGGAGCTGTTTTTT	CASSLKQGNTGELFF
.	TRBV25-1	medium-sized	TRBJ1-2	TGTGCCAGCAGTCCAGGGACTAACTATGGCTACACCTTC	CASSPGTNYGYTF